Below are 7 T cell receptor beta chains sequenced from a single sample in a study of blood T cell repertoires in COVID-19. Sequencing was performed with immunoSEQ multiplex PCR; in TCRdb, only in-frame clones are kept and a portion is missing. The sample lists some 140,000 clones, around 89% occurring once. Material: peripheral blood. The receptors stem from a man between 65 and 85 years old with active COVID-19.

The V and J genes are TRBV2 and TRBJ1-5; TRBD1 aligns across 7 bases. The CDR3 extends over 17 amino acids. Losses at the gene ends were 4 bases for V and 4 bases for J; bases not matched to a gene: 13. The V gene's germline CDR1 is SNHLY and CDR2 FYNNEI. CDR3 nucleotides: TGTGCCAGCAGTGCCCGTCCGCGGACAGGTCAAAATCAGCCCCAGCATTTT. Amino acid sequence: CASSARPRTGQNQPQHF.

The gene calls are TRBV19 and TRBJ2-1; unclear D gene. CDR1 LNHDA and CDR2 SQIVND come from the germline V gene (reference sequence). This CDR3 is built from 11 residues. The V end was cut by 10 bases, the J end by 6 bases, with 10 bases between. The CDR3 DNA reads as TGTGCCACTAAAGATGTCAATGAGCAGTTCTTC. It codes for CATKDVNEQFF.

This clone has only a few counts. The gene calls are TRBV5-1 and TRBJ1-1; 10 nucleotides line up with TRBD1. Germline CDR1 SGHRS, CDR2 YFSETQ. The CDR3 has 13 residues. The junction had 9 bases not matched to a gene; V was cut back by 5 bases and J by 11 bases. The CDR3 bases are TGCGCCAGCAGTACCGGGACAGGGGCTGGGGCTTTCTTT. It codes for CASSTGTGAGAFF.

The chain recombines TRBV21-1 with TRBJ2-7; the table's D gene call, TRBD2, was not cross checked with the DNA. TRBV21-1 is marked as a pseudogene. The CDR3 contains 14 residues. CDR3 nucleotide sequence: TGTGCCAGCTTGGAGGGAGCGGACGCCTACGAGCAGTACTTC. This sequence encodes CASLEGADAYEQYF.

This chain joins TRBV28 and TRBJ1-5, with D tentatively TRBD1 (6 bases). Germline V lookup: CDR1 MDHEN, CDR2 SYDVKM. Trimming took off 2 bases at V and 7 bases at J, with 12 bases between the two ends. The CDR3 is made up of 14 amino acids. The CDR3 spells CASSLGGARQPQHF. The CDR3, as DNA: TGTGCCAGCAGTTTAGGGGGGGCAAGACAGCCCCAGCATTTT.

This rearrangement joins TRBV3-1 (or the pseudogene TRBV3-2) to TRBJ1-1; 8 nucleotides align to TRBD1. V lost 1 base, J lost 2 bases, and 6 bases stayed unmatched. Germline V gene lookup returns CDR1 LGHDT and CDR2 YNNKEL (reference sequence). The length of the CDR3 is 16 residues. The CDR3 protein is CASSQVAGGANTEAFF. The CDR3 DNA reads as TGTGCCAGCAGCCAAGTGGCAGGGGGCGCAAACACTGAAGCTTTCTTT.

This rearrangement joins TRBV19 to TRBJ2-5; 7 bases are shared with TRBD1. The CDR3 runs 13 residues. Germline loops: CDR1 LNHDA, CDR2 SQIVND (reference sequence). J was trimmed by 2 bases and V by 9 bases; bases with no gene match: 6. The CDR3 loop is CASIGTDQETQYF. The DNA for the CDR3 is TGTGCCAGCATAGGGACAGATCAAGAGACCCAGTACTTC.